The 19 T cell receptor beta chains below come from one sample, sequenced in a study of STAT5B mutations in CD4+ large granular lymphocyte leukemia. Clones were sequenced by immunoSEQ multiplex PCR, and TCRdb holds only the in-frame ones, with some missing. The top ten clones hold around 3.3% of a sample with 30,000 to 35,000 clones, about 85% of them seen once. Sequenced: CD4+ T cells from blood buffy coats. Source of these receptors: a human donor in good health.

The chain carries TRBV5-1 and TRBJ2-3; D is unresolved. The germline gives CDR1 SGHRS, CDR2 YFSETQ. This CDR3 region has 15 residues. Trimming took 2 bases from V and 3 from J, leaving 13 bases between them. The CDR3 here is CASSFGAMGTDTQYF. Here the CDR3 DNA reads TGCGCCAGCAGCTTCGGAGCGATGGGTACAGATACGCAGTATTTT.

CDR3 DNA: TGTGCCATCAGTGTCGGGGACAGAGAGGGCTACACCTTC. It encodes CAISVGDREGYTF. The V and J genes are TRBV10-3 and TRBJ1-2, with TRBD1 matching 7 bases. The germline V gene encodes CDR1 ENHRY and CDR2 SYGVKD. J lost 8 bases, V lost 4 bases, and 7 bases had no gene match. This CDR3 is 13 amino acids long.

A remark on this clone: This specimen includes other DNA sequences encoding the same CDR3. The rearrangement joins TRBV11-2 to TRBJ2-3; unclear D gene. V was pared by 6 bases and J by 5 bases, with 12 bases between. In germline, CDR1 is SGHAT, CDR2 FQNNGV. This CDR3 region has 13 residues. In nucleotides, the CDR3 is TGTGCCAGCAGTATATCCCGACTAGATACGCAGTATTTT. Its translation: CASSISRLDTQYF.

This chain joins TRBV2 and TRBJ2-1; 9 positions match TRBD2. Per germline, CDR1 SNHLY and CDR2 FYNNEI. The length of the CDR3 is 15 residues. Unmatched junction bases numbered 9, after V lost 5 bases and J lost 7 bases. The chain's CDR3 is CASSLGLAGINEQFF. The CDR3 nucleotides are TGTGCCAGCAGTTTAGGGCTAGCGGGGATAAATGAGCAGTTCTTC.

The chain has TRBV6-1 and TRBJ2-1; 10 bases are a match to TRBD2. V lost 4 bases, J lost 0 bases, and 3 bases stayed unmatched. Germline CDR1 MNHNS, CDR2 SASEGT. The CDR3 runs to 16 residues. The CDR3 loop reads CASSVGTSASYNEQFF. In nucleotides, the CDR3 is TGTGCCAGCAGTGTAGGGACTAGCGCCTCCTACAATGAGCAGTTCTTC.

The chain joins TRBV28 to TRBJ1-2; possibly TRBD1 for D (6 bases). The CDR3 is made up of 15 amino acids. The germline V and J ends were trimmed by 5 bases and 8 bases, with 21 bases remaining between them. Germline V gene sequence: CDR1 MDHEN, CDR2 SYDVKM. CDR3 protein: CASSPKGRGAGGYTF. The CDR3 DNA follows: TGTGCCAGCAGTCCTAAGGGCCGGGGGGCTGGAGGCTACACCTTC.

The chain carries TRBV9 and TRBJ1-2; D is unresolved. CDR1 and CDR2 from the germline V gene are SGDLS and YYNGEE. CDR3 length: 13 residues. The V end was cut by 3 bases, the J end by 3 bases, with 9 bases between. CDR3 sequence (DNA): TGTGCCAGCAGCGCAGCGGTGGACTATGGCTACACCTTC. Protein sequence: CASSAAVDYGYTF.

This clone was detected a few times. V gene TRBV9 combines with J gene TRBJ2-5; 10 positions agree with TRBD2. Trimming took 2 bases from V and 5 from J; bases not matched to a gene: 9. Per the germline V gene, CDR1 is SGDLS and CDR2 is YYNGEE. The CDR3 is 16 residues long. Here the CDR3 reads CASSVASGSGGETQYF. CDR3 DNA: TGTGCCAGCAGCGTGGCTAGCGGGAGTGGTGGGGAGACCCAGTACTTC.

The chain recombines TRBV7-8 with TRBJ1-5; 10 nucleotides match TRBD1. The CDR3 totals 15 residues. Unmatched junction bases numbered 5, after V lost 2 bases and J lost 7 bases. Germline-derived CDR1 and CDR2 are SGHVS and FQNEAQ. As DNA, the CDR3 is TGTGCCAGCAGCTTACCAGGACAGGGGGGGCAGCCCCAGCATTTT. As protein: CASSLPGQGGQPQHF. Full variable domain (rest looked up from reference TRBV7-8 and TRBJ1-5): GAGVSQSPRYKVAKRGQDVALRCDPISGHVSLFWYQQALGQGPEFLTYFQNEAQLDKSGLPSDRFFAERPEGSVSTLKIQRTQQEDSAVYLCASSLPGQGGQPQHFGDGTRLSIL.

Here the CDR3 reads CASSGDSRSEQYF. Here the CDR3 DNA reads TGCGCCAGCAGTGGGGACAGCCGTAGCGAGCAGTACTTC. The genes are TRBV10-1 and TRBJ2-7, with TRBD1 matching over 7 bases. CDR3 length: 13 residues. The trim removed 4 bases at V and 6 bases at J, leaving 6 bases unmatched. The germline gives CDR1 WNHNN, CDR2 SYGVQD (reference sequence).

This clone was found once. V gene TRBV18 combines with J gene TRBJ2-7; 13 nucleotides line up with TRBD2. Per the germline V gene, CDR1 is KGHSH and CDR2 is LQKENI. The junction had 6 bases not matched to a gene; V was cut back by 3 bases and J by 1 base. CDR3 size: 17 residues. CDR3 nucleotide sequence: TGTGCCAGCTCACCTCTTCGGACTAGCGGGAGTTCCTACGAGCAGTACTTC. Translating it yields CASSPLRTSGSSYEQYF.

The V and J genes are TRBV29-1 and TRBJ2-7; no reliable D call. Between the trimmed V and J ends, which lost 4 bases and 1 base, there was a span of 2 bases. The germline V gene encodes CDR1 SQVTM and CDR2 ANQGSEA. CDR3 length: 10 amino acids. CDR3 DNA: TGCAGCGTTGTGTCCTACGAGCAGTACTTC. As protein: CSVVSYEQYF.

The chain is built from TRBV27 and TRBJ1-5, with TRBD1 identical over 8 bases. The ends lost 6 bases at V and 11 bases at J; junction bases unmatched: 15. This CDR3 has 15 residues. The germline V gene encodes CDR1 MNHEY and CDR2 SMNVEV (reference sequence). The CDR3 coding sequence is TGTGCCAGCAGACACCGACAGGGGTCCTATGAAGCCCAGCATTTT. Protein sequence: CASRHRQGSYEAQHF.

The chain joins TRBV19 to TRBJ1-5, with TRBD1 matching over 10 bases. This CDR3 has 18 amino acids. CDR1 is LNHDA and CDR2 is SQIVND in the germline V gene (reference sequence). V dropped 5 bases and J dropped 0; count of bases not matched to a gene: 10. The CDR3 nucleotides are TGTGCCAGTAGTTTGACGGGACAGGGGCTCTATAGCAATCAGCCCCAGCATTTT. This sequence encodes CASSLTGQGLYSNQPQHF.

The rearrangement uses TRBV27 and TRBJ2-1; D perhaps matches TRBD1 (5 bases). Germline CDR1 MNHEY, CDR2 SMNVEV (reference sequence). V lost 5 bases and J 0 bases, leaving 14 bases between the germline ends. The CDR3 is 16 residues long. The CDR3, as DNA: TGTGCCAGCAGTCCCTTAGGGGTGAGCTCCTACAATGAGCAGTTCTTC. Translated, it gives CASSPLGVSSYNEQFF.

The V call is TRBV7-2, the J call TRBJ2-2; 10 bases line up with TRBD1. Looked up from germline, CDR1 is SGHTA and CDR2 is FQGNSA. CDR3 length: 16 residues. V was clipped by 5 bases and J by 6 bases; unmatched bases: 9. The CDR3 bases are TGTGCCAGCAGCCTAGACAGGGGGCAGAGCGCCGGGGAGCTGTTTTTT. Protein sequence: CASSLDRGQSAGELFF.

In its sample, this clone was seen once. The chain employs TRBV29-1 and TRBJ2-5; unclear D gene. V dropped 1 base and J dropped 5 bases, with 23 bases sitting between them. This CDR3 contains 17 residues. Germline V gene sequence: CDR1 SQVTM, CDR2 ANQGSEA. The CDR3 nucleotides read TGCAGCGTTGAAGGGCCCCATTGGGGTAGCTTGGGGGAGACCCAGTACTTC. Translation: CSVEGPHWGSLGETQYF.

This rearrangement joins TRBV5-6 to TRBJ2-2; tentatively, D is TRBD2 (6 bases). Germline lookup yields CDR1 SGHDT and CDR2 YYEEEE. CDR3 size: 16 residues. V lost 2 bases and J lost 0, with 11 bases in between. In nucleotides, the CDR3 is TGTGCCAGCAGCTTCGATGGAGGGGCGAACACCGGGGAGCTGTTTTTT. This gives the protein CASSFDGGANTGELFF. Full variable domain (missing parts from reference TRBV5-6 and TRBJ2-2): DAGVTQSPTHLIKTRGQQVTLRCSPKSGHDTVSWYQQALGQGPQFIFQYYEEEERQRGNFPDRFSGHQFPNYSSELNVNALLLGDSALYLCASSFDGGANTGELFFGEGSRLTVL.

This clone showed up just a few times. V usage is TRBV18 and J usage is TRBJ1-5, with D unresolved. V shed 3 bases and J shed 6 bases, with 12 bases lying between them. The CDR3 is 14 amino acids. CDR1 KGHSH and CDR2 LQKENI come from the germline V gene. The CDR3: CASSPVPDGQPQHF. CDR3 in DNA: TGTGCCAGCTCACCCGTACCGGACGGTCAGCCCCAGCATTTT.